This T cell receptor (beta chain) was sequenced for a study of T cells in localized non-small cell lung cancer. Germline values: CDR1 SNHLY, CDR2 FYNNEI. V was clipped by 1 base and J by 7 bases, with 13 bases between them. The CDR3 has 14 amino acids. The assay was immunoSEQ multiplex PCR, and TCRdb's table has in-frame clones only and misses some. The sample has approximately 70,000 clones, about four fifths seen once. The chain is built from TRBV2 and TRBJ1-2; TRBD1 is a possible D gene (6 bases). The sequencing used PBMCs, collected before any cancer treatment. The sequence derives from a man between 40 and 69 years old with stage II lung adenocarcinoma. CDR3 sequence: CASSEEWGRGGYTF. The DNA of the CDR3 is TGTGCCAGCAGTGAAGAGTGGGGGCGGGGTGGCTACACCTTC.